The rows below give T cell receptor beta chains drawn from one sample of a study of tumor and adjacent non-tumor tissue in lung cancer. TCRdb independently ran MiXCR on the multiplex PCR reads; one entry per CDR3 protein. The table includes some 71,000 distinct CDR3 sequences, 72% detected once. Sequencing was done on a sample of lung tumor tissue. The receptor set was obtained from a woman aged 40 to 50 with non-small cell lung cancer. Both conserved end residues are trimmed from each CDR3. Each record gives: J gene, V gene, CDR3 length, CDR3 protein.

J: TRBJ2-2
V: TRBV14
length: 12
CDR3: ASSQALDAGELF

J: TRBJ2-3
V: TRBV11-2
length: 10
CDR3: ASSYLADTQY

J: TRBJ2-5
V: TRBV11-2
length: 13
CDR3: ASTKFEQAHETQY

J: TRBJ1-3
V: TRBV4-2
length: 14
CDR3: DSSPQQGDRRNTIY

J: TRBJ2-2
V: TRBV2
length: 12
CDR3: ASSGLIAAGELF

J: TRBJ2-6
V: TRBV29-1
length: 13
CDR3: SVTTGDSGANVLT

J: TRBJ2-7
V: TRBV11-2
length: 13
CDR3: TSSSRLAGDYEQY

J: TRBJ1-5
V: TRBV10-1
length: 11
CDR3: ASSADINQPQH

J: TRBJ1-5
V: TRBV30
length: 10
CDR3: AWGRPNQPQH

J: TRBJ2-5
V: TRBV11-3
length: 12
CDR3: TSSLGGGGKTQH

J: TRBJ2-7
V: TRBV11-2
length: 12
CDR3: DSSLVSDSYEQY

J: TRBJ2-1
V: TRBV6-1
length: 12
CDR3: ASRLDWTENEQF

J: TRBJ2-3
V: TRBV4-1
length: 15
CDR3: ASSQEGLLTFTDTQY

J: TRBJ2-7
V: TRBV5-1
length: 12
CDR3: ASSLGDISYEQY

J: TRBJ2-1
V: TRBV5-1
length: 15
CDR3: ANSREIGTRSDNEQF

J: TRBJ1-5
V: TRBV12-3/TRBV12-4
length: 13
CDR3: PNSNLGQGNQPQH

J: TRBJ1-2
V: TRBV28
length: 15
CDR3: ASSPVEGHGRVYGYT

J: TRBJ1-5
V: TRBV7-8
length: 11
CDR3: VSRGGAYQPQH

J: TRBJ2-5
V: TRBV12-3/TRBV12-4
length: 10
CDR3: ANSFRGETQC

J: TRBJ2-3
V: TRBV4-2
length: 11
CDR3: ASSQGAEDTQY

J: TRBJ1-2
V: TRBV28
length: 13
CDR3: ASRPGPRDGRGYT

J: TRBJ2-3
V: TRBV11-2
length: 13
CDR3: ASSQLDKDKDRQY

J: TRBJ2-3
V: TRBV11-2
length: 12
CDR3: ASSRTGTDNMQY

J: TRBJ1-5
V: TRBV13
length: 14
CDR3: ASSLGGRDTNQPQH

J: TRBJ2-7
V: TRBV11-2
length: 13
CDR3: ASSSSRGSSHEQY

J: TRBJ2-3
V: TRBV29-1
length: 16
CDR3: SVPGTSGGYGGTSTQY

J: TRBJ2-1
V: TRBV11-2
length: 13
CDR3: ASSLRPAAHNEQF

J: TRBJ2-1
V: TRBV7-9
length: 13
CDR3: SSSCSGSSYNEQF

J: TRBJ1-1
V: TRBV6-5
length: 10
CDR3: ASGNRGPESL

J: TRBJ2-1
V: TRBV7-9
length: 13
CDR3: DSSRSVSSYNEQF

J: TRBJ2-2
V: TRBV11-1
length: 13
CDR3: ASSSRAIGTEELF

J: TRBJ1-2
V: TRBV6-5
length: 11
CDR3: ASSKGSDYGYT

J: TRBJ2-5
V: TRBV12-3/TRBV12-4
length: 12
CDR3: ASNLEGVQETQY

J: TRBJ2-3
V: TRBV11-2
length: 15
CDR3: ASSLVAGGESTDTEY

J: TRBJ2-1
V: TRBV11-2
length: 14
CDR3: TSSRTLAALYNEQF

J: TRBJ1-1
V: TRBV11-2
length: 12
CDR3: VSSPDKGGIEAF

J: TRBJ1-2
V: TRBV20-1
length: 11
CDR3: TAAVEDLHGYI

J: TRBJ2-6
V: TRBV6-5
length: 13
CDR3: ASSRGLYGANVLT

J: TRBJ2-1
V: TRBV11-2
length: 15
CDR3: ASSLDLSGSRIDEQF

J: TRBJ2-3
V: TRBV12-3/TRBV12-4
length: 13
CDR3: ACSPRLINTDTQY